The 20 T cell receptor beta chains in this list originate from one sample, sequenced in a study of CD8 T cells in Susac syndrome. After extraction with the RNeasy kit, about 0.45 to 1 ug of the RNA was reverse transcribed using random hexamers. TCRdb passed the immunoSEQ multiplex PCR reads through MiXCR, listing each CDR3 protein once. The data contain about 120,000 distinct CDR3 sequences, roughly 94% of them singletons. The sample comprised CD4+ T cells from PBMCs. The receptors were gathered from a human donor in good health.

The rearrangement joins TRBV7-9 to TRBJ1-1; no clear D gene. CDR1 and CDR2 from the germline V gene are SEHNR and FQNEAQ (reference sequence). This CDR3 spans 13 amino acids. V was clipped by 5 bases and J by 3 bases, with 10 bases between them. The CDR3 is CASSARQDTEAFF. The CDR3 DNA follows: TGTGCCAGCAGCGCGCGCCAGGACACTGAAGCTTTCTTT.

The rearrangement links TRBV4-1 to TRBJ2-7; 10 bases are shared with TRBD2. CDR3 length: 18 residues. With V trimmed by 0 bases and J by 3 bases, 11 bases remained unmatched. CDR1 and CDR2 from the germline V gene are MGHRA and YSYEKL. The CDR3 DNA reads TGCGCCAGCAGCCAAGATCTGGCTAGCGGGAGTACGGGCTACGAGCAGTACTTC. Its protein is CASSQDLASGSTGYEQYF.

This chain links TRBV5-4 with TRBJ2-3; D is ambiguous. This CDR3 is 15 amino acids long. V dropped 0 bases and J dropped 4 bases, with 12 bases sitting between them. Germline CDR1 and CDR2: SGHNT and YYREEE (reference sequence). CDR3 bases: TGTGCCAGCAGCTTGGCCGGGCTAGGCTCAGATACGCAGTATTTT. Residues: CASSLAGLGSDTQYF.

This sequence joins TRBV29-1 and TRBJ1-2; D perhaps matches TRBD1 (5 bases). CDR1 and CDR2 from the germline V gene are SQVTM and ANQGSEA. This CDR3 region has 15 residues. The germline V and J ends were trimmed by 3 bases and 4 bases, with 18 bases remaining between them. The chain's CDR3 is CSVDGRVSQGYGYTF. CDR3 sequence (DNA): TGCAGCGTTGATGGCAGGGTATCGCAAGGCTATGGCTACACCTTC.

This clonotype has only one observation. The V call is TRBV5-6, the J call TRBJ1-2; D not resolved. The germline V gene has CDR1 SGHDT and CDR2 YYEEEE. V was shortened by 2 bases and J by 4 bases, with 9 bases between the two germline ends. The CDR3 consists of 13 residues. CDR3 DNA sequence: TGTGCCAGCAGCTTCCCCTCTATCTATGGCTACACCTTC. It translates to CASSFPSIYGYTF.

The V call is TRBV4-3, the J call TRBJ2-3, with 8 bases identical to TRBD2. CDR1 is LGHNA and CDR2 is YSLEER in the germline V gene. The CDR3 is 16 residues long. J lost 2 bases, V lost 4 bases, and 8 bases had no gene match. The CDR3 bases are TGCGCCAGCAGCCGCACTAGCGGCCCTTCCACAGATACGCAGTATTTT. Its protein is CASSRTSGPSTDTQYF.

This chain links TRBV27 with TRBJ2-2; D unclear. Trimming cost V 5 bases and J 4 bases, with 5 bases left between them. Germline V gene sequence: CDR1 MNHEY, CDR2 SMNVEV (reference sequence). The CDR3 contains 12 residues. CDR3 in DNA: TGTGCCAGCAGTGAGGTCACCGGGGAGCTGTTTTTT. Translating it yields CASSEVTGELFF.

Regarding this clonotype: One end of the junction does not line up with germline, which may come from a read error. V gene TRBV5-1 combines with J gene TRBJ2-7, with 7 bases that match TRBD1. The CDR3 has 14 residues. CDR1 is SGHRS, CDR2 YFSETQ, per germline. The CDR3 bases are TGCGCCAGCAGCCCCGACAGGGTCCCCTACGAGCAGTGCTTC. Translation: CASSPDRVPYEQCF.

CDR3 in amino acids: CASSLLWGNEQFF. The CDR3 nucleotides read TGTGCCAGCAGCTTACTTTGGGGGAATGAGCAGTTCTTC. The J gene is TRBJ2-1, the V gene TRBV7-9; D assignment may be TRBD1 or TRBD2 (5 bases each). The germline V and J ends were trimmed by 2 bases and 7 bases, with 9 bases remaining between them. CDR1 and CDR2 (germline): SEHNR, FQNEAQ (reference sequence). The CDR3 is 13 residues long.

The chain is built from TRBV14 and TRBJ2-3, with TRBD2 as a possible D gene (5 bases). This CDR3 is 16 amino acids long. V was shortened by 0 bases and J by 4 bases, with 14 bases between the two germline ends. Germline V gives CDR1 SGHDN, CDR2 FVKESK. CDR3 amino acids: CASSQEWEIGADTQYF. DNA of the CDR3: TGTGCCAGCAGCCAAGAATGGGAGATAGGAGCAGATACGCAGTATTTT.

This chain connects TRBV29-1 to TRBJ2-2, with TRBD1 identical over 9 bases. This CDR3 comprises 14 residues. V dropped 7 bases and J dropped 3; count of bases not matched to a gene: 6. The germline CDR1 and CDR2 sequences are SQVTM and ANQGSEA. Written as DNA, the CDR3 is TGCAGCGCCCGGACAGGGGAGGACACCGGGGAGCTGTTTTTT. This encodes CSARTGEDTGELFF.

V and J are TRBV3-1 and TRBJ2-3; D possibly corresponds to TRBD1 (5 bases). This CDR3 is 13 amino acids long. V dropped 4 bases and J dropped 3 bases, with 8 bases sitting between them. Germline CDR1 LGHDT, CDR2 YNNKEL (reference sequence). The CDR3 spells CASSLRETDTQYF. CDR3 in DNA: TGTGCCAGCAGCCTCAGGGAAACAGATACGCAGTATTTT.

With respect to this clonotype: An end of the junction does not agree with germline; a read error may underlie this. The genes are TRBV7-7 and TRBJ2-3, with 13 bases identical to TRBD2. The germline V gene has CDR1 SSHAT and CDR2 FNYEAQ (reference sequence). The CDR3 runs 16 residues. In nucleotides, the CDR3 is TGTGCTAGCAGCTTTGGACTAGCGGGAGTGGTAGATACGCAGTATTTT. Amino acids: CASSFGLAGVVDTQYF.

The chain has TRBV19 and TRBJ2-1, with D perhaps TRBD2 (6 bases). In germline, CDR1 is LNHDA, CDR2 SQIVND (reference sequence). The CDR3 sequence is 15 residues long. Between the trimmed V and J ends, which lost 5 bases and 2 bases, there was a span of 13 bases. As DNA, the CDR3 is TGTGCCAGTAGTCCACGGGGACTGGCCTACAATGAGCAGTTCTTC. Its protein product is CASSPRGLAYNEQFF.

V gene TRBV4-1 combines with J gene TRBJ2-7, with D perhaps assigned TRBD1 or TRBD2 (5 bases each). The CDR3 has 14 residues. With 0 bases removed from V and 2 bases from J, the gap between germline ends came to 8 bases. Looked up from germline, CDR1 is MGHRA and CDR2 is YSYEKL. The CDR3 loop reads CASSQDWDAYEQYF. The CDR3 DNA is TGCGCCAGCAGCCAAGATTGGGACGCCTACGAGCAGTACTTC.

The chain couples TRBV5-1 to TRBJ2-1; D is unresolved. With 1 base removed from V and 6 bases from J, the gap between germline ends came to 11 bases. The CDR3 extends over 14 amino acids. CDR1 and CDR2 from the germline V gene are SGHRS and YFSETQ. The CDR3 sequence: CASSLNPWANEQFF. The CDR3, as DNA: TGCGCCAGCAGCTTGAATCCCTGGGCCAATGAGCAGTTCTTC.

The J gene is TRBJ2-1, the V gene TRBV7-9; D remains unclear. CDR3 length: 13 residues. Looked up from germline, CDR1 is SEHNR and CDR2 is FQNEAQ (reference sequence). The V end was cut by 5 bases, the J end by 6 bases, with 11 bases between. The CDR3 spells CASSPGSFNEQFF. The CDR3 DNA reads TGTGCCAGCAGCCCAGGCTCATTCAATGAGCAGTTCTTC.

The CDR3 bases are TGTGCCAGCAGTCCCCTAGGTGCGGGGAGCACAGATACGCAGTATTTT. It codes for CASSPLGAGSTDTQYF. This chain joins TRBV12-3 or TRBV12-4 and TRBJ2-3, with TRBD2 as a possible D gene (6 bases). The CDR3 length is 16 residues. V gave up 5 bases and J gave up 0 bases, with 15 bases separating them.

The V gene is TRBV6-2 or TRBV6-3, the J gene TRBJ2-7; no clear D gene. Germline CDR1 is MNHEY and CDR2 is SVGEGT. The V end was cut by 6 bases, the J end by 1 base, with 19 bases between. The CDR3 is 16 residues long. CDR3 coding DNA: TGTGCCAGCAGCCCTGAACGACTTTTAGGATCCTACGAGCAGTACTTC. Its translation: CASSPERLLGSYEQYF.

The V gene is TRBV7-9, the J gene TRBJ2-3, with TRBD1 as a possible D gene (5 bases). The CDR3 extends over 13 amino acids. Germline V gives CDR1 SEHNR, CDR2 FQNEAQ (reference sequence). V was pared by 1 base and J by 4 bases, with 6 bases between. The CDR3: CASSLVGPDTQYF. The DNA for the CDR3 is TGTGCCAGCAGCTTAGTGGGGCCAGATACGCAGTATTTT.